The 32 T cell receptor beta chains given below trace back to one sample, sequenced in a study of OX40 agonist ivuxolimab in advanced cancers. Only in-frame clones appear in the TCRdb table, and some are missing; sequencing was by immunoSEQ multiplex PCR. This table holds roughly 90,000 clones, approximately 91% found once. Sequenced here: CD4+ or CD8+ T cells sorted from blood, sampled in a trial of the OX40 agonist ivuxolimab. These TCRs come from an adult with an advanced solid tumor such as melanoma, head and neck, liver or kidney cancer.

This chain uses TRBV7-9 with TRBJ2-2, with a tentative D call TRBD2 (5 bases). Germline loops: CDR1 SEHNR, CDR2 FQNEAQ (reference sequence). CDR3 size: 15 residues. With 4 bases removed from V and 0 bases from J, the gap between germline ends came to 9 bases. The CDR3 nucleotides read TGTGCCAGCAGCTACACAGCGGCGAACACCGGGGAGCTGTTTTTT. Its translation is CASSYTAANTGELFF. The full variable domain, with the rest looked up from reference TRBV7-9 and TRBJ2-2, is DTGVSQNPRHKITKRGQNVTFRCDPISEHNRLYWYRQTLGQGPEFLTYFQNEAQLEKSRLLSDRFSAERPKGSFSTLEIQRTEQGDSAMYLCASSYTAANTGELFFGEGSRLTVL.

This clone came up once. The chain uses TRBV5-4 and TRBJ1-6; TRBD1 aligns across 12 bases. The germline gives CDR1 SGHNT, CDR2 YYREEE (reference sequence). J was trimmed by 9 bases and V by 0 bases; bases with no gene match: 4. The CDR3 totals 16 residues. CDR3: CASSLDGTGGSSPLHF. DNA for the CDR3: TGTGCCAGCAGCTTGGATGGGACAGGGGGCAGTTCACCCCTCCACTTT.

The chain links TRBV4-3 to TRBJ1-3, with a tentative D call TRBD1 (6 bases). The CDR3 spans 18 residues. The V gene lost 0 bases and the J gene lost 3 bases, with 18 bases spanning the gap. Germline values: CDR1 LGHNA, CDR2 YSLEER. CDR3 loop: CASSQDRIGRGGGNTIYF. CDR3 in DNA: TGCGCCAGCAGCCAAGATAGGATAGGCAGGGGCGGTGGAAACACCATATATTTT.

The gene calls are TRBV6-5 and TRBJ2-1, with 7 bases matching TRBD1. V shed 4 bases and J 4 bases; nucleotides not matched to a gene: 4. This CDR3 has 14 amino acids. The V gene's germline CDR1 is MNHEY and CDR2 SVGAGI. CDR3 in DNA: TGTGCCAGCAGTTTGGACAGGCCATACAATGAGCAGTTCTTC. Translating it yields CASSLDRPYNEQFF.

V gene TRBV2 combines with J gene TRBJ2-3; 7 bases match TRBD2. There are 16 residues in the CDR3. V gave up 4 bases and J gave up 0 bases; unmatched junction bases: 7. The germline V gene has CDR1 SNHLY and CDR2 FYNNEI. As DNA, the CDR3 is TGTGCCAGCAGTGGGGCTAGCGGATTTAGCACAGATACGCAGTATTTT. Protein: CASSGASGFSTDTQYF.

The chain links TRBV5-4 to TRBJ2-7; 10 bases are shared with TRBD1. CDR1 is SGHNT and CDR2 is YYREEE in the germline V gene (reference sequence). The V and J ends lost 0 bases and 2 bases, in that order; junction bases with no gene match: 2. The length of the CDR3 is 15 residues. CDR3 DNA: TGTGCCAGCAGCTTGGGGACAGGGGGGACCTACGAGCAGTACTTC. This encodes CASSLGTGGTYEQYF.

The CDR3 loop is CASSESGGADTQYF. The CDR3 DNA is TGCGCCAGCAGTGAGTCGGGGGGGGCAGATACGCAGTATTTT. This chain uses TRBV10-2 with TRBJ2-3; TRBD2 aligns across 7 bases. The CDR3 length is 14 residues. The V gene's germline CDR1 is WSHSY and CDR2 SAAADI. Losses at the gene ends were 0 bases for V and 4 bases for J; bases not matched to a gene: 1.

The CDR3 protein is CASSSGTGLYEQYF. The CDR3 bases are TGTGCCAGCAGTTCCGGGACAGGATTATACGAGCAGTACTTC. The rearrangement uses TRBV6-5 and TRBJ2-7; 8 positions agree with TRBD1. This CDR3 has 14 amino acids. The ends lost 4 bases at V and 4 bases at J; junction bases unmatched: 6. From germline, CDR1 is MNHEY and CDR2 SVGAGI.

The chain links TRBV4-1 to TRBJ2-7, with 13 bases lining up with TRBD2. Germline assignment: CDR1 MGHRA and CDR2 YSYEKL. The CDR3 extends over 18 amino acids. The ends lost 1 base at V and 1 base at J; junction bases unmatched: 7. CDR3 coding DNA: TGCGCCAGCAGCCAAGGACTAGCGGGAGGAGCGTTATCCTACGAGCAGTACTTC. This encodes CASSQGLAGGALSYEQYF.

The chain joins TRBV5-1 to TRBJ2-3; 7 bases are shared with TRBD1. Germline V gene lookup returns CDR1 SGHRS and CDR2 YFSETQ. The CDR3 spans 15 residues. J lost 3 bases, V lost 4 bases, and 8 bases had no gene match. CDR3 bases: TGCGCCAGCAGCCCTGGGACAGACCAAACAGATACGCAGTATTTT. Translating it yields CASSPGTDQTDTQYF.

The J gene is TRBJ1-2, the V gene TRBV18; D perhaps matches TRBD1 (5 bases). CDR3 length equals 13 residues. With 0 bases removed from V and 6 bases from J, the gap between germline ends came to 8 bases. Germline CDR1 KGHSH, CDR2 LQKENI. As DNA, the CDR3 is TGTGCCAGCTCACCACCGTCAGGGAATGGCTACACCTTC. Its protein product is CASSPPSGNGYTF.

The chain recombines TRBV28 with TRBJ2-6; D uncertain. Per the germline V gene, CDR1 is MDHEN and CDR2 is SYDVKM. The CDR3 has 13 amino acids. V was shortened by 6 bases and J by 0 bases, with 3 bases between the two germline ends. CDR3 nucleotide sequence: TGTGCCAGCAGCCTCTCTGGGGCCAACGTCCTGACTTTC. It codes for CASSLSGANVLTF. The whole variable domain, remainder taken from reference TRBV28 and TRBJ2-6, is DVKVTQSSRYLVKRTGEKVFLECVQDMDHENMFWYRQDPGLGLRLIYFSYDVKMKEKGDIPEGYSVSREKKERFSLILESASTNQTSMYLCASSLSGANVLTFGAGSRLTVL.

CDR3 nucleotide sequence: TGTGCCAGCAGTTCGGCATACCTCGGCTACACCTTC. Translated: CASSSAYLGYTF. The chain links TRBV6-1 to TRBJ1-2; no firm D call. V shed 5 bases and J shed 8 bases, with 12 bases lying between them. The CDR3 runs 12 residues. Germline V CDR1 and CDR2: MNHNS, SASEGT.

The rearrangement joins TRBV5-1 to TRBJ2-2, with D unclear. Germline assignment: CDR1 SGHRS and CDR2 YFSETQ. Trimming shortened V by 4 bases and J by 4 bases, and 11 bases separated the two germline ends. This CDR3 contains 14 residues. The CDR3 loop is CASSPSGSTGELFF. The CDR3 DNA follows: TGCGCCAGCAGCCCCTCTGGGTCCACCGGGGAGCTGTTTTTT.

This chain connects TRBV21-1 to TRBJ2-1; TRBD2, the table's D call, lacks a check against the DNA. TRBV21-1 is termed a pseudogene. CDR3 length: 16 amino acids. The CDR3 sequence is CASSKTSGRAWNEQFF. In DNA form, the CDR3 reads TGTGCCAGCAGCAAGACTAGCGGGAGGGCCTGGAATGAGCAGTTCTTC.

The CDR3 spells CASRQGLMNTEAFF. In nucleotides, the CDR3 is TGTGCCAGCAGACAGGGACTCATGAACACTGAAGCTTTCTTT. This chain links TRBV6-5 with TRBJ1-1, with a possible D match to TRBD1 (6 bases). This CDR3 region has 14 residues. Germline CDR1 and CDR2: MNHEY and SVGAGI. V lost 6 bases, J lost 0 bases, and 11 bases lay in between.

The genes are TRBV7-9 and TRBJ2-5; 10 bases fit TRBD2. The V segment lost 5 bases and the J segment 4 bases; nucleotides outside the gene matches: 10. The germline V gene has CDR1 SEHNR and CDR2 FQNEAQ (reference sequence). The length of the CDR3 is 16 residues. CDR3 in DNA: TGTGCCAGCAGCATTCTAGCGGGGGTTATGGGAGAGACCCAGTACTTC. It codes for CASSILAGVMGETQYF. The whole variable domain, remainder taken from reference TRBV7-9 and TRBJ2-5, is DTGVSQNPRHKITKRGQNVTFRCDPISEHNRLYWYRQTLGQGPEFLTYFQNEAQLEKSRLLSDRFSAERPKGSFSTLEIQRTEQGDSAMYLCASSILAGVMGETQYFGPGTRLLVL.

The CDR3 DNA reads as TGTGCCAGCACCGTTAGCGGGGGGGAGGCCGGGGAGCTGTTTTTT. It is translated as CASTVSGGEAGELFF. The chain uses TRBV7-8 and TRBJ2-2, with TRBD2 matching 11 bases. The CDR3 sequence is 15 residues long. From germline, CDR1 is SGHVS and CDR2 FQNEAQ. V lost 7 bases and J lost 6; bases outside the gene matches: 7.

The chain is built from TRBV5-1 and TRBJ2-7, with 8 bases matching TRBD1. This CDR3 has 15 residues. Looked up from germline, CDR1 is SGHRS and CDR2 is YFSETQ. V gave up 0 bases and J gave up 2 bases; unmatched junction bases: 4. In DNA form, the CDR3 reads TGCGCCAGCAGCTTGGAAGGGACAGGACCCTACGAGCAGTACTTC. Residues: CASSLEGTGPYEQYF.

This chain links TRBV27 with TRBJ2-3, with a possible D match to TRBD2 (5 bases). Between the trimmed V and J ends, which lost 7 bases and 1 base, there was a span of 24 bases. CDR3 length: 18 amino acids. CDR1 and CDR2 (germline): MNHEY, SMNVEV (reference sequence). CDR3 sequence: CASTPQEGWDGGTDTQYF. CDR3 nucleotide sequence: TGTGCCAGCACCCCTCAAGAGGGATGGGATGGGGGCACAGATACGCAGTATTTT.

This chain connects TRBV28 to TRBJ2-7, with D hard to call. V gave up 11 bases and J gave up 4 bases, with 18 bases separating them. This CDR3 spans 13 amino acids. The germline V gene has CDR1 MDHEN and CDR2 SYDVKM. CDR3 bases: TGTGCCGTCCAACGAAGGGAAGGGTACGAGCAGTACTTC. The encoded protein is CAVQRREGYEQYF.

This clone was seen more than once but under ten times. The chain couples TRBV28 to TRBJ1-5; the match to TRBD1 covers 7 bases. Per the germline V gene, CDR1 is MDHEN and CDR2 is SYDVKM. Germline trimming cut 8 bases from V and 1 base from J; bases unmatched to any gene: 5. The CDR3 spans 14 residues. Written as DNA, the CDR3 is TGTGCCAGCTCCGACAGGGTAAGCAATCAGCCCCAGCATTTT. This translates into CASSDRVSNQPQHF.

The genes are TRBV18 and TRBJ1-3; no definite D call. This CDR3 is 16 amino acids long. V shed 2 bases and J shed 0 bases, with 11 bases lying between them. CDR1 is KGHSH, CDR2 LQKENI, per germline. In DNA form, the CDR3 reads TGTGCCAGCTCACCAGGCAGTGGAACCTCTGGAAACACCATATATTTT. It yields the protein CASSPGSGTSGNTIYF.

This clone was detected only once. The chain joins TRBV9 to TRBJ1-1; D may be TRBD1 (6 bases). The germline V gene encodes CDR1 SGDLS and CDR2 YYNGEE. V was trimmed by 4 bases and J by 5 bases, leaving 12 bases between them. This CDR3 has 13 amino acids. The DNA for the CDR3 is TGTGCCAGCAGCTTTTCAGGGGAGACTGAAGCTTTCTTT. It yields the protein CASSFSGETEAFF.

The gene calls are TRBV4-3 and TRBJ2-3, with TRBD1 matching 12 bases. Per germline, CDR1 LGHNA and CDR2 YSLEER. This CDR3 comprises 18 residues. Trimming took 0 bases from V and 4 from J; bases not matched to a gene: 8. CDR3 bases: TGCGCCAGCAGCCAAGAGCAGGGGACAGGGGGCTATGCAGATACGCAGTATTTT. Protein sequence: CASSQEQGTGGYADTQYF.

This chain uses TRBV2 with TRBJ2-5; TRBD2 agrees at 8 bases. Germline CDR1 is SNHLY and CDR2 is FYNNEI. V was pared by 7 bases and J by 5 bases, with 6 bases of the junction left unmatched. This CDR3 contains 13 residues. CDR3 DNA: TGTGCCAGCACGTTGGAGCGGGAGGAGACCCAGTACTTC. It yields the protein CASTLEREETQYF.

The chain uses TRBV6-6 and TRBJ2-5; D not resolved. The V and J ends lost 0 bases and 0 bases respectively, with 5 bases between them. This CDR3 has 14 amino acids. Looked up from germline, CDR1 is MNHNY and CDR2 is SVGAGI (reference sequence). The CDR3 DNA reads as TGTGCCAGCAGTTACTCCCCCCACCAAGAGACCCAGTACTTC. Translating it yields CASSYSPHQETQYF.

The CDR3 loop is CASRSAGRVGDTQYF. For the CDR3, the DNA is TGTGCCAGCAGATCGGCGGGAAGGGTTGGAGATACGCAGTATTTT. This sequence joins TRBV6-5 and TRBJ2-3, with D perhaps TRBD2 (6 bases). CDR3 length equals 15 residues. Trimming removed 6 bases from V and 5 bases from J, with 18 bases in between. Germline CDR1 and CDR2: MNHEY and SVGAGI.

The chain employs TRBV2 and TRBJ1-2; 9 nucleotides line up with TRBD1. The length of the CDR3 is 14 residues. With 6 bases clipped from V and 7 bases from J, the junction kept 9 bases outside the gene matches. The germline CDR1 and CDR2 sequences are SNHLY and FYNNEI. CDR3 sequence (DNA): TGTGCCAGCAGACGCACAGGGGGCGCGTCTGGCTACACCTTC. Protein product: CASRRTGGASGYTF.

This chain joins TRBV18 and TRBJ2-3; 7 bases are a match to TRBD1. Per germline, CDR1 KGHSH and CDR2 LQKENI. The length of the CDR3 is 14 residues. Germline trimming cut 3 bases from V and 2 bases from J; bases unmatched to any gene: 2. The CDR3 region has the DNA TGTGCCAGCTCACCCACAGGGGTCACAGATACGCAGTATTTT. It codes for CASSPTGVTDTQYF. Filled out from reference TRBV18 and TRBJ2-3, the complete variable domain reads NAGVMQNPRHLVRRRGQEARLRCSPMKGHSHVYWYRQLPEEGLKFMVYLQKENIIDESGMPKERFSAEFPKEGPSILRIQQVVRGDSAAYFCASSPTGVTDTQYFGPGTRLTVL.

This chain links TRBV7-9 with TRBJ1-1; 10 bases fit TRBD1. V shed 5 bases and J 8 bases; nucleotides not matched to a gene: 8. From germline, CDR1 is SEHNR and CDR2 FQNEAQ (reference sequence). The CDR3 runs to 14 residues. The CDR3 protein is CASSDRDRGQEAFF. In DNA form, the CDR3 reads TGTGCCAGCAGCGACCGGGACAGGGGACAGGAAGCTTTCTTT.

CDR3 region: CASSVEALGNTEAFF. The CDR3 DNA reads as TGTGCCAGCAGCGTAGAAGCTCTAGGGAACACTGAAGCTTTCTTT. The chain couples TRBV9 to TRBJ1-1; unclear D gene. CDR3 size: 15 residues. The V and J ends lost 0 bases and 1 base respectively, with 10 bases between them. Germline CDR1 and CDR2: SGDLS and YYNGEE.